This T cell receptor beta chain appears in the sequencing data of a study of blood T cell repertoires in COVID-19. V was clipped by 5 bases and J by 5 bases; unmatched bases: 4. Germline V gives CDR1 KGHSH, CDR2 LQKENI. CDR3 length equals 14 residues. Only in-frame clones appear in the TCRdb table, and some are missing; sequencing was by immunoSEQ multiplex PCR. The sample contains hundreds of thousands of clones, just over 85% of which appear only once. Source material: PBMCs or T cells enriched from blood (not recorded which). This TCR derives from a man aged 35 to 55 who had recovered from COVID-19. This chain links TRBV18 with TRBJ2-1, with 9 positions matching TRBD1. The CDR3 DNA follows: TGTGCCAGCTCATCGGACAGGGGCCACAATGAGCAGTTCTTC. Translating it yields CASSSDRGHNEQFF.